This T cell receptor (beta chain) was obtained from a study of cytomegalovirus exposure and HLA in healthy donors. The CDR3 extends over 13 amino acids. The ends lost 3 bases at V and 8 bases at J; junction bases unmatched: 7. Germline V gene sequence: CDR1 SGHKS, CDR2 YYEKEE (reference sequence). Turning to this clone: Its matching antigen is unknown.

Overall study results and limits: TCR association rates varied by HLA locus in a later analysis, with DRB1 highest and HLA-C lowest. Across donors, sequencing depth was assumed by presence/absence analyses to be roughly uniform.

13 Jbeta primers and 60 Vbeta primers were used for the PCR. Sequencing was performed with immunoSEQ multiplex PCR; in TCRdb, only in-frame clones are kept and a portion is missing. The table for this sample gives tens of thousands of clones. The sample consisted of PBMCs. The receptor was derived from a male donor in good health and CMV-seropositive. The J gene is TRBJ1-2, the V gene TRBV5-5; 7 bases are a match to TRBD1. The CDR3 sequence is CASSSRGLYGYTF. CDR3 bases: TGTGCCAGCAGCTCGAGGGGGCTCTACGGCTACACCTTC.